Reported below is one TCR beta chain. The antigen remains unidentified. The primer mix had 60 Vbeta and 13 Jbeta primers. TCRdb's table, derived via immunoSEQ multiplex PCR, lists solely in-frame clones and lacks some. In the table there are 180,000 or so clones, almost 80% of which are singletons. The sample belongs to a study of cytomegalovirus exposure and HLA in healthy donors. Background on the study: Some 85 million unique TCRs, all from HLA-typed donors, were included in an early release of the data.

With 1 base removed from V and 3 bases from J, the gap between germline ends came to 12 bases. The CDR3 runs to 15 residues. Germline CDR1 and CDR2: SGDLS and YYNGEE. General study points: In terms of immune exposure information, only CMV serostatus was available. A later analysis showed that HLA-associated TCR beta chains had undergone more clonal expansion than equally common others.

The source of this sequence is a man aged 50 to 59 in good health and CMV-seropositive. Sequenced: PBMCs. The chain couples TRBV9 to TRBJ2-3; perhaps TRBD2 as D (6 bases). The CDR3 here is CASSVSARGTDTQYF. CDR3 in DNA: TGTGCCAGCAGCGTATCCGCGCGGGGAACAGATACGCAGTATTTT.